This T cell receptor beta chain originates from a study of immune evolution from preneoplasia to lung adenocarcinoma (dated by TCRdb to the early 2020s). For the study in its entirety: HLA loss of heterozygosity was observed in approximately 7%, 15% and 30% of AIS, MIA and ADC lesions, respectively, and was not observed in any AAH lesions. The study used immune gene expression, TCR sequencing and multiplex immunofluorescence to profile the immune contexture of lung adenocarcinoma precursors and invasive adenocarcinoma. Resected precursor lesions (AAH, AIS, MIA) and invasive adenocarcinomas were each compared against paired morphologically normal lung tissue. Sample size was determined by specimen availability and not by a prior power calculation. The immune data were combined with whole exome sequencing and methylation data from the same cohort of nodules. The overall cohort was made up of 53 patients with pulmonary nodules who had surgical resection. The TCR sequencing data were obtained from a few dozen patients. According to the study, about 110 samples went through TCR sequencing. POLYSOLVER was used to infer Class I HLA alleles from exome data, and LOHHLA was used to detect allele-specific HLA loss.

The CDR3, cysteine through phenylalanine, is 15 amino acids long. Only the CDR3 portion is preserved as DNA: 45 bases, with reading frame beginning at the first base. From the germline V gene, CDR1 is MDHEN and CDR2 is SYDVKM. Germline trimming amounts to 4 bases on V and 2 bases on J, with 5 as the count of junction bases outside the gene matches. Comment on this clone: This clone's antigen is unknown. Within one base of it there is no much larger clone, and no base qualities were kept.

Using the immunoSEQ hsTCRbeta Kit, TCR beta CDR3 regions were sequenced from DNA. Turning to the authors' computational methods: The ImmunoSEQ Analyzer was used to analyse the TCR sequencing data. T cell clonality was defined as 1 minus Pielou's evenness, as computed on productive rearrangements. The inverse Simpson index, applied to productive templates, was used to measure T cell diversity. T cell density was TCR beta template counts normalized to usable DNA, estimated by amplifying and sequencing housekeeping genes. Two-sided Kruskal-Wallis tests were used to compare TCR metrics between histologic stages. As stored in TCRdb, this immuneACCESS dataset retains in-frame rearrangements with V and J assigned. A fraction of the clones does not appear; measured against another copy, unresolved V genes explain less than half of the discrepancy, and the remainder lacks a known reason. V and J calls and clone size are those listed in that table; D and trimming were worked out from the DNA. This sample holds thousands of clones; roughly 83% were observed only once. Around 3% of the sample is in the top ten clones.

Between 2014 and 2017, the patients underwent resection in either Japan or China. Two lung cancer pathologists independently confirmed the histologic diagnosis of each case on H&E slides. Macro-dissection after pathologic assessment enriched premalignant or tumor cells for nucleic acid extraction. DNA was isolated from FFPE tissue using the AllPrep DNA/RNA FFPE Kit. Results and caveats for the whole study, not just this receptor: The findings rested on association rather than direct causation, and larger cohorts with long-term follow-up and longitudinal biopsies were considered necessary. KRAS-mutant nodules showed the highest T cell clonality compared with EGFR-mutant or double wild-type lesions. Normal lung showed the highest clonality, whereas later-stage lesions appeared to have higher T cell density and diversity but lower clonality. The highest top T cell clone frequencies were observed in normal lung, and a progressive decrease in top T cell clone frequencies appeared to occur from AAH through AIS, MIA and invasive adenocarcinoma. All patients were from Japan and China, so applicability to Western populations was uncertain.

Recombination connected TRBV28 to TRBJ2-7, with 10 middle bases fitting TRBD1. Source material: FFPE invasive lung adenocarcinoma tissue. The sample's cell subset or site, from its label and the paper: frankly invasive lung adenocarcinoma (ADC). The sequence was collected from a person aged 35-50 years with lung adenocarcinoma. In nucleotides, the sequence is TGTGCCAGCAGTTCTCCTGGACAGGGGGCCTACGAGCAGTACTTC. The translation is CASSSPGQGAYEQYF. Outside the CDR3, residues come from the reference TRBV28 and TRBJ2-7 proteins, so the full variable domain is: DVKVTQSSRYLVKRTGEKVFLECVQDMDHENMFWYRQDPGLGLRLIYFSYDVKMKEKGDIPEGYSVSREKKERFSLILESASTNQTSMYLCASSSPGQGAYEQYFGPGTRLTVT.